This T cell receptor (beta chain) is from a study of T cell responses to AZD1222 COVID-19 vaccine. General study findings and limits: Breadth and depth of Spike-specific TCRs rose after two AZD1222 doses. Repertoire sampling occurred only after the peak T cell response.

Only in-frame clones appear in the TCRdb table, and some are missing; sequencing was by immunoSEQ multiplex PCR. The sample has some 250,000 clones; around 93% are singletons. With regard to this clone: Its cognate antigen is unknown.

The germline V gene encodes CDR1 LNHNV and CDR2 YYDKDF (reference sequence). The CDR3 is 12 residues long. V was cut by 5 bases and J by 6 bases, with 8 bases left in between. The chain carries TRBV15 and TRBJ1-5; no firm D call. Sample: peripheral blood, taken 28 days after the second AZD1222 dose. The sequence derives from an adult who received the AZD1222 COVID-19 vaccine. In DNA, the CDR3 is TGTGCCACCAGCGGCGCGGGTCAGCCCCAGCATTTT. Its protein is CATSGAGQPQHF. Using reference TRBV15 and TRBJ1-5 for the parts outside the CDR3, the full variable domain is DAMVIQNPRYQVTQFGKPVTLSCSQTLNHNVMYWYQQKSSQAPKLLFHYYDKDFNNEADTPDNFQSRRPNTSFCFLDIRSPGLGDTAMYLCATSGAGQPQHFGDGTRLSIL.